These 29 T cell receptor beta chains came from one sample sequenced in a study of identical twins (TCRdb year 2016). Library preparation used 5' RACE. Data came from an Illumina HiSeq 2000. The raw public reads went through TCRdb reprocessing: fastp at Q25, MiXCR clone calling, in-frame beta chains kept. CDR3 protein sequences are deduplicated, and each keeps its most common genes and DNA. This sample has roughly 350,000 distinct CDR3 sequences in its table, and approximately 8.7% of those were observed once. 8% to 10% of the sample rests with the top ten. Sequencing was done on a sample of naive T cells sorted from blood. The sample's cell subset or site label, in plain terms: cells isolated with a human naive T-cell isolation kit. All receptors derive from a woman aged 45-65 years in good health.

This clonotype was seen more than once but under ten times. The V and J genes are TRBV5-1 and TRBJ2-7; D might be TRBD2 (5 bases). The germline V and J ends were trimmed by 2 bases and 3 bases, with 12 bases remaining between them. The length of the CDR3 is 14 residues. Germline CDR1 and CDR2: SGHRS and YFSETQ. CDR3 in amino acids: CASSLKGVHYEQYF. CDR3 in DNA: TGCGCCAGCAGCTTAAAGGGAGTCCACTACGAGCAGTACTTC.

This clonotype was seen a handful of times. The J gene is TRBJ1-5, the V gene TRBV28, with no clear D. The germline V gene has CDR1 MDHEN and CDR2 SYDVKM. The CDR3 length is 14 residues. V was trimmed by 3 bases and J by 3 bases, leaving 9 bases between them. DNA of the CDR3: TGTGCCAGCAGTTTTCGAAGTTACAATCAGCCCCAGCATTTT. The encoded protein is CASSFRSYNQPQHF.

This clonotype was recorded at least ten times. The rearrangement joins TRBV10-3 to TRBJ1-2, with 7 positions matching TRBD1. The CDR3 has 14 amino acids. After removal of 6 bases from V and 2 bases from J, the junction contained 6 bases not matched to a gene. The germline CDR1 and CDR2 sequences are ENHRY and SYGVKD. The CDR3 spells CAIRTGTANYGYTF. The CDR3 coding sequence is TGTGCCATCAGGACGGGGACAGCAAACTATGGCTACACCTTC.

This clonotype was seen a handful of times. The gene calls are TRBV4-1 and TRBJ2-7; D is perhaps TRBD1 (5 bases). Deletions cut 0 bases from V and 2 bases from J, with 8 bases between. This CDR3 has 14 amino acids. Germline CDR1 reads MGHRA; CDR2 reads YSYEKL. CDR3 protein: CASSQEGPAYEQYF. DNA of the CDR3: TGCGCCAGCAGCCAAGAGGGGCCCGCCTACGAGCAGTACTTC.

This clonotype was counted only a few times. A junction end diverges from the germline sequence, so it may reflect a read error. The chain uses TRBV4-1 and TRBJ2-6; 7 positions match TRBD1. The CDR3 is 19 amino acids. The germline gives CDR1 MGHRA, CDR2 YSYEKL. The CDR3 spells CASRQAEVRGGGGANVLTF. For the CDR3, the DNA is TGCGCCAGCAGACAAGCAGAGGTACGAGGGGGCGGTGGGGCCAACGTCCTGACTTTC.

This clonotype was counted between two and nine times. The J gene is TRBJ2-1, the V gene TRBV11-3; D is undetermined. This CDR3 region has 15 residues. Trimming took 4 bases from V and 2 from J, leaving 12 bases between them. Germline CDR1 and CDR2: SGHNT and YENEEA. The CDR3: CASSSGYFPYNEQFF. CDR3 in DNA: TGTGCCAGCAGCTCTGGTTATTTTCCCTACAATGAGCAGTTCTTC.

The chain carries TRBV11-2 and TRBJ2-7; D not resolved. CDR1 and CDR2 (germline): SGHAT, FQNNGV. The V end lost 1 base, the J end lost 0 bases, and 7 bases lay between the germline ends. This CDR3 is built from 14 residues. The CDR3: CASSLGTRSYEQYV. The CDR3 nucleotides read TGTGCCAGCAGCTTAGGGACCCGCTCCTACGAGCAGTACGTC.

The rearrangement joins TRBV5-1 to TRBJ1-2; D unresolved. Trimming shortened V by 4 bases and J by 8 bases, and 15 bases separated the two germline ends. CDR3 length: 13 amino acids. Germline assignment: CDR1 SGHRS and CDR2 YFSETQ. CDR3 sequence: CASSLEPSGGYTF. The CDR3 DNA sequence: TGCGCCAGCAGCCTGGAACCATCTGGAGGCTACACCTTC.

This clonotype was counted once. The chain recombines TRBV5-1 with TRBJ2-7, with 14 bases that match TRBD2. The CDR3 covers 17 residues. From germline, CDR1 is SGHRS and CDR2 YFSETQ. V trimming: 3 bases; J trimming: 1 base; junction bases outside the gene matches: 6. CDR3 protein: CASSSGLAGGGSYEQYF. CDR3 nucleotides: TGCGCCAGCAGCTCCGGACTAGCGGGAGGAGGGTCCTACGAGCAGTACTTC.

This clonotype was counted ten times or more. The chain is built from TRBV7-9 and TRBJ2-5, with 8 positions matching TRBD2. The CDR3 length is 17 residues. V lost 3 bases to trimming and J lost 1 base; unmatched junction nucleotides: 10. CDR1 is SEHNR, CDR2 FQNEAQ, per germline (reference sequence). The CDR3 region has the DNA TGTGCCAGCAGCTTCGAGAAGCGGGGGCGGTCCCAAGAGACCCAGTACTTC. As protein: CASSFEKRGRSQETQYF.

In this sample, this clonotype turned up many times. The J gene is TRBJ2-1, the V gene TRBV9, with D uncertain. CDR3 size: 13 residues. From germline, CDR1 is SGDLS and CDR2 YYNGEE. Deletions cut 0 bases from V and 7 bases from J, with 8 bases between. This chain's CDR3 is CASSVARDNEQFF. DNA of the CDR3: TGTGCCAGCAGCGTAGCTAGAGATAATGAGCAGTTCTTC.

This clonotype was observed a handful of times. One base away lies a much larger clone, so this may be a sequencing read error. The chain uses TRBV5-1 and TRBJ1-5; D gene unclear. The CDR3 is made up of 13 amino acids. Germline CDR1 reads SGHRS; CDR2 reads YFSETQ. V lost 0 bases to trimming and J lost 4 bases, with 5 bases between them. The CDR3 region is CASSLEVNQPQHF. The CDR3 DNA reads as TGCGCCAGCAGCTTGGAGGTGAATCAGCCCCAGCATTTT.

This clonotype was seen a handful of times. The chain is built from TRBV5-1 and TRBJ2-3, with TRBD2 matching 9 bases. The V segment lost 1 base and the J segment 5 bases; nucleotides outside the gene matches: 8. The germline V gene has CDR1 SGHRS and CDR2 YFSETQ. CDR3 length: 16 amino acids. Here the CDR3 DNA reads TGCGCCAGCAGCTTGATATTAGCGGGAGCGAAAGATACGCAGTATTTT. Its translation: CASSLILAGAKDTQYF.

The chain is built from TRBV14 and TRBJ2-1, with D possibly being TRBD1 (6 bases). CDR3 size: 15 residues. In germline, CDR1 is SGHDN, CDR2 FVKESK. The ends were cut back, 4 bases at V and 1 base at J, with 11 bases in the middle. The chain's CDR3 is CASSPRQASYNEQFF. The CDR3 bases are TGTGCCAGCAGCCCCCGACAGGCGTCCTACAATGAGCAGTTCTTC.

In this sample, this clonotype turned up many times. The chain uses TRBV6-1 and TRBJ2-1; D is unresolved. V was pared by 1 base and J by 10 bases, with 5 bases between. This CDR3 comprises 11 residues. From germline, CDR1 is MNHNS and CDR2 SASEGT. CDR3 region: CASSEGQEQFF. CDR3 bases: TGTGCCAGCAGTGAAGGGCAGGAGCAGTTCTTC.

This rearrangement joins TRBV6-6 to TRBJ1-1; no definite D call. Per germline, CDR1 MNHNY and CDR2 SVGAGI (reference sequence). This CDR3 contains 17 residues. V was cut by 8 bases and J by 6 bases, with 28 bases left in between. CDR3 in amino acids: CASYDNQWVTSGPEAFF. The CDR3 DNA sequence: TGTGCCAGCTATGATAATCAGTGGGTCACCTCCGGTCCTGAAGCTTTCTTT.

V gene TRBV7-9 combines with J gene TRBJ2-7; 7 nucleotides align to TRBD1. V shed 3 bases and J 6 bases; nucleotides not matched to a gene: 14. The CDR3 length is 16 residues. Germline assignment: CDR1 SEHNR and CDR2 FQNEAQ (reference sequence). In nucleotides, the CDR3 is TGTGCCAGCAGCTTGGCGATAAACAGGGGTCTAGGCGAGCAGTACTTC. It specifies CASSLAINRGLGEQYF.

The DNA for the CDR3 is TGCGCCAACTCAGGCCCGGGACAGGGAGGTCCAGATACGCAGTATTTT. Translating gives CANSGPGQGGPDTQYF. The chain uses TRBV5-1 and TRBJ2-3; 9 bases match TRBD1. Germline V gives CDR1 SGHRS, CDR2 YFSETQ. This CDR3 is built from 16 residues. V lost 9 bases and J lost 4; bases outside the gene matches: 15.

This clonotype was detected a few times. This rearrangement joins TRBV2 to TRBJ2-5; TRBD2 matches at 7 bases. Germline lookup yields CDR1 SNHLY and CDR2 FYNNEI. The CDR3 runs 15 residues. Trimming cost V 0 bases and J 1 base; bases outside gene matches: 2. The CDR3 sequence is CASSEALAVQETQYF. The CDR3 region has the DNA TGTGCCAGCAGTGAAGCCCTAGCGGTCCAAGAGACCCAGTACTTC.

The chain couples TRBV4-1 to TRBJ2-1; 8 bases agree with TRBD1. V trimming: 3 bases; J trimming: 2 bases; junction bases outside the gene matches: 6. The germline V gene has CDR1 MGHRA and CDR2 YSYEKL. The CDR3 contains 16 residues. CDR3 nucleotide sequence: TGCGCCAGCAGCCAGCGAAGGGACAGGCCCTACAATGAGCAGTTCTTC. Its protein is CASSQRRDRPYNEQFF.

V is TRBV11-2 and J is TRBJ2-3; D is unclear. V lost 6 bases, J lost 0 bases, and 13 bases lay in between. The CDR3 runs 15 residues. The V gene's germline CDR1 is SGHAT and CDR2 FQNNGV. The CDR3, as DNA: TGTGCCAGCAGTCGTAAGGGATGGAGCACAGATACGCAGTATTTT. It translates to CASSRKGWSTDTQYF.

This clonotype appeared many times. The rearrangement joins TRBV29-1 to TRBJ1-3; D unclear. Trimming removed 7 bases from V and 4 bases from J, with 8 bases in between. Germline V gene data show CDR1 as SQVTM and CDR2 as ANQGSEA. CDR3 length: 11 residues. CDR3 residues: CSGLRGNTIYF. CDR3 nucleotides: TGCAGCGGGCTAAGGGGAAACACCATATATTTT. Variable domain in full (rest from reference TRBV29-1 and TRBJ1-3): SAVISQKPSRDICQRGTSLTIQCQVDSQVTMMFWYRQQPGQSLTLIATANQGSEATYESGFVIDKFPISRPNLTFSTLTVSNMSPEDSSIYLCSGLRGNTIYFGEGSWLTVV.

This clonotype was counted between two and nine times. The J gene is TRBJ2-1, the V gene TRBV2, with D possibly TRBD1 on 6 matching bases. Trimming cost V 6 bases and J 0 bases, with 12 bases left between them. There are 15 residues in the CDR3. Germline lookup yields CDR1 SNHLY and CDR2 FYNNEI. The CDR3 coding sequence is TGTGCCAGCAGGGAGCTGGACAGCTCCTACAATGAGCAGTTCTTC. This translates into CASRELDSSYNEQFF.

This clonotype was detected many times. This sequence joins TRBV12-3 or TRBV12-4 and TRBJ2-2; the D is unclear. V gave up 5 bases and J gave up 4 bases, with 14 bases separating them. CDR3 length: 15 amino acids. This CDR3 reads CASSPRTVITGELFF. DNA for the CDR3: TGTGCCAGCAGTCCCCGGACGGTAATCACCGGGGAGCTGTTTTTT.

This clonotype was picked up a small number of times. The V and J genes are TRBV11-3 and TRBJ2-1; 7 bases agree with TRBD1. Germline V CDR1 and CDR2: SGHNT, YENEEA. Losses at the gene ends were 0 bases for V and 8 bases for J; bases not matched to a gene: 4. The CDR3 totals 14 residues. CDR3 bases: TGTGCCAGCAGCTTAGAGTTAGACAGGGATGAGCAGTTCTTC. It translates to CASSLELDRDEQFF.

The V call is TRBV5-5, the J call TRBJ2-3; possibly TRBD1 for D (5 bases). The CDR3 sequence is 14 residues long. V lost 0 bases and J lost 6, with 11 bases in between. Germline CDR1 SGHKS, CDR2 YYEKEE (reference sequence). CDR3 nucleotide sequence: TGTGCCAGCAGCTTGGCCCACAGGTTGGATACGCAGTATTTT. Translated: CASSLAHRLDTQYF.

The rearrangement joins TRBV27 to TRBJ2-7; D may match TRBD1 or TRBD2 (5 bases each). This CDR3 region has 12 residues. Trimming shortened V by 6 bases and J by 7 bases, and 13 bases separated the two germline ends. The V gene's germline CDR1 is MNHEY and CDR2 SMNVEV (reference sequence). CDR3 region: CASSTGTLEQYF. CDR3 bases: TGTGCCAGCAGCACCGGGACCCTAGAGCAGTACTTC.

The V call is TRBV30, the J call TRBJ1-4, with 7 bases identical to TRBD1. CDR3 size: 13 residues. With 4 bases clipped from V and 5 bases from J, the junction kept 4 bases outside the gene matches. CDR1 is GTSNPN, CDR2 SVGIG, per germline (reference sequence). The CDR3 DNA sequence: TGTGCCTGGACCCGACAGGGAAATGAAAAACTGTTTTTT. This translates into CAWTRQGNEKLFF.

This clonotype was found many times. The chain uses TRBV28 and TRBJ1-1; maybe TRBD1 (6 bases). V was clipped by 4 bases and J by 1 base, with 13 bases between them. CDR1 MDHEN and CDR2 SYDVKM come from the germline V gene. This CDR3 is 15 amino acids long. CDR3 loop: CASSSRGAKNTEAFF. In DNA form, the CDR3 reads TGTGCCAGCAGTTCCCGGGGGGCAAAGAACACTGAAGCTTTCTTT.